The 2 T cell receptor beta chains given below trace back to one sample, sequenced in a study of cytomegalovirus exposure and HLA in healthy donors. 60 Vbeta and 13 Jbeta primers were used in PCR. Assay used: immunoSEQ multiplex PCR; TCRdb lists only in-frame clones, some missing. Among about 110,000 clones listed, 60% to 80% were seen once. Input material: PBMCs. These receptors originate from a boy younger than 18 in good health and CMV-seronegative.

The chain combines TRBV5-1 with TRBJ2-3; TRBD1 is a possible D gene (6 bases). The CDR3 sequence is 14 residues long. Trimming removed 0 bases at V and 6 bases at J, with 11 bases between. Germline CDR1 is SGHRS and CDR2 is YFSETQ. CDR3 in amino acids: CASSLETGYDTQYF. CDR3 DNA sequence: TGCGCCAGCAGCTTGGAAACAGGGTACGATACGCAGTATTTT.

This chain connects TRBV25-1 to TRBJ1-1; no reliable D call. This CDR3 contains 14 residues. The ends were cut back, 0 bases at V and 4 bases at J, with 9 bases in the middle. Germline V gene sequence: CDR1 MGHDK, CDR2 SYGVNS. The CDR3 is CASSEYIGGTEAFF. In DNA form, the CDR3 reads TGTGCCAGCAGTGAATATATTGGAGGCACTGAAGCTTTCTTT. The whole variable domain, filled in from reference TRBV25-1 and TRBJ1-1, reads EADIYQTPRYLVIGTGKKITLECSQTMGHDKMYWYQQDPGMELHLIHYSYGVNSTEKGDLSSESTVSRIRTEHFPLTLESARPSHTSQYLCASSEYIGGTEAFFGQGTRLTVV.